Below, 24 T cell receptor beta chains from the same sample are listed, as sequenced in a study of cytomegalovirus exposure and HLA in healthy donors. It was with 60 Vbeta and 13 Jbeta primers that the PCR ran. Measured with immunoSEQ multiplex PCR; TCRdb has only the in-frame clones, and not every one. The sample records 150,000 to 200,000 clones, under 80% being singletons. Sequencing was performed on PBMCs. The receptors were gathered from a man aged 35-49 years in good health and CMV-seronegative.

This rearrangement joins TRBV19 to TRBJ2-5; 9 positions agree with TRBD2. Trimming removed 3 bases from V and 5 bases from J; junction bases left unmatched: 4. The CDR3 is 14 amino acids. Germline values: CDR1 LNHDA, CDR2 SQIVND (reference sequence). CDR3 residues: CASSIPSGTETQYF. CDR3 DNA: TGTGCCAGTAGTATCCCTAGCGGGACCGAGACCCAGTACTTC.

This clone was counted between two and nine times. The chain carries TRBV11-2 and TRBJ2-1; 12 bases agree with TRBD2. This CDR3 region has 15 residues. V lost 4 bases and J lost 8; bases outside the gene matches: 6. Germline CDR1 SGHAT, CDR2 FQNNGV. The chain's CDR3 is CASSSRLAGAYEQFF. CDR3 DNA sequence: TGTGCCAGCAGCTCTCGACTAGCGGGGGCTTATGAGCAGTTCTTC.

The chain employs TRBV29-1 and TRBJ1-3; 7 bases line up with TRBD1. The CDR3 sequence is 15 residues long. Trimming at V came to 7 bases and at J to 0 bases, leaving 9 bases not matched to a gene. The germline V gene has CDR1 SQVTM and CDR2 ANQGSEA. The CDR3: CSAGTASDSGNTIYF. The CDR3 DNA reads as TGCAGCGCCGGGACAGCCTCAGACTCTGGAAACACCATATATTTT.

This clone has only a few counts. V gene TRBV6-5 combines with J gene TRBJ1-5; D gene uncertain. From germline, CDR1 is MNHEY and CDR2 SVGAGI. This CDR3 contains 15 residues. Trimming removed 6 bases from V and 4 bases from J, with 16 bases in between. The CDR3 region has the DNA TGTGCCAGCAGCCCTGGCAGCGGTGGGAATCAGCCCCAGCATTTT. It yields the protein CASSPGSGGNQPQHF.

V and J are TRBV28 and TRBJ1-5; D unresolved. Trimming pared 5 bases from V and 5 bases from J, leaving 19 bases between. CDR3 length equals 16 residues. Per germline, CDR1 MDHEN and CDR2 SYDVKM. The DNA of the CDR3 is TGTGCCAGCAGTCCCCAGATCCCTGGGAGCTATCAGCCCCAGCATTTT. Translating it yields CASSPQIPGSYQPQHF. Based on the CDR3 plus reference TRBV28 and TRBJ1-5, the full variable domain is DVKVTQSSRYLVKRTGEKVFLECVQDMDHENMFWYRQDPGLGLRLIYFSYDVKMKEKGDIPEGYSVSREKKERFSLILESASTNQTSMYLCASSPQIPGSYQPQHFGDGTRLSIL.

The V call is TRBV2, the J call TRBJ1-6; 9 nucleotides match TRBD1. The V gene's germline CDR1 is SNHLY and CDR2 FYNNEI. V was pared by 6 bases and J by 4 bases, with 7 bases of the junction left unmatched. CDR3 length: 16 amino acids. This chain's CDR3 is CASRGTGNLYNSPLHF. The CDR3, as DNA: TGTGCCAGCAGGGGGACAGGGAATTTATATAATTCACCCCTCCACTTT.

This clone was observed a few times. The chain employs TRBV25-1 and TRBJ2-7; 12 bases fit TRBD2. Trimming cost V 7 bases and J 5 bases; bases outside gene matches: 9. Germline assignment: CDR1 MGHDK and CDR2 SYGVNS. This CDR3 is 15 amino acids long. As DNA, the CDR3 is TGTGCCAGCAAATCGACTAGCGGGAGTATCAACGAGCAGTACTTC. It specifies CASKSTSGSINEQYF.

The chain couples TRBV5-4 to TRBJ2-3, with 8 positions matching TRBD1. The germline V gene has CDR1 SGHNT and CDR2 YYREEE (reference sequence). The CDR3 totals 15 residues. With V trimmed by 1 base and J by 4 bases, 5 bases remained unmatched. The CDR3 spells CASSLYGTGPDTQYF. CDR3 in DNA: TGTGCCAGCAGCTTGTATGGGACAGGCCCAGATACGCAGTATTTT.

Notes on this clone: A much larger clone is a single base away; this may be a read error. The CDR3 sequence is CASSSTGTTDTQYF. Written as DNA, the CDR3 is TGTGCCAGCAGCTCGACAGGGACCACAGATACGCAGTATTTT. The chain employs TRBV5-6 and TRBJ2-3; 7 nucleotides line up with TRBD1. The germline gives CDR1 SGHDT, CDR2 YYEEEE. The CDR3 covers 14 residues. The junction had 3 bases not matched to a gene; V was cut back by 3 bases and J by 2 bases. The full variable domain, with the rest looked up from reference TRBV5-6 and TRBJ2-3, is DAGVTQSPTHLIKTRGQQVTLRCSPKSGHDTVSWYQQALGQGPQFIFQYYEEEERQRGNFPDRFSGHQFPNYSSELNVNALLLGDSALYLCASSSTGTTDTQYFGPGTRLTVL.

This clone showed up just once. J is TRBJ2-1 and V is TRBV5-6; possible D gene TRBD2, 6 bases. The CDR3 is made up of 15 amino acids. In germline, CDR1 is SGHDT, CDR2 YYEEEE. V lost 4 bases, J lost 1 base, and 12 bases lay in between. The chain's CDR3 is CASSLGTSSYNEQFF. For the CDR3, the DNA is TGTGCCAGCAGCCTAGGGACTTCGTCCTACAATGAGCAGTTCTTC.

The genes are TRBV29-1 and TRBJ2-1, with 10 bases matching TRBD2. V lost 8 bases to trimming and J lost 10 bases; unmatched junction nucleotides: 8. Germline CDR1 SQVTM, CDR2 ANQGSEA. This CDR3 contains 12 residues. Written as DNA, the CDR3 is TGCAGCTGCCCGAGCGGGGGGGTAGAGCAGTTCTTC. It specifies CSCPSGGVEQFF.

The chain employs TRBV4-2 and TRBJ2-3; 12 bases align to TRBD2. V shed 1 base and J 5 bases; nucleotides not matched to a gene: 1. The CDR3 loop spans 15 amino acids. Germline V gene sequence: CDR1 LGHNA, CDR2 YNFKEQ. The CDR3 here is CASSQATSGGDTQYF. The CDR3 region has the DNA TGTGCCAGCAGCCAAGCGACTAGCGGGGGAGATACGCAGTATTTT.

This chain uses TRBV5-5 with TRBJ2-5; possible D gene TRBD1, 5 bases. The germline gives CDR1 SGHKS, CDR2 YYEKEE (reference sequence). The CDR3 has 15 residues. Deletions cut 4 bases from V and 4 bases from J, with 17 bases between. CDR3 residues: CASSRRVWGIETQYF. The DNA for the CDR3 is TGTGCCAGCAGCCGCCGAGTCTGGGGCATAGAGACCCAGTACTTC.

The chain employs TRBV6-5 and TRBJ2-7; 10 bases line up with TRBD1. This CDR3 contains 13 residues. V shed 8 bases, J shed 4 bases, and the junction held 5 bases outside the gene matches. Germline-derived CDR1 and CDR2 are MNHEY and SVGAGI. The CDR3 coding sequence is TGTGCCAGCTGGGGACAGGGGCCTTACGAGCAGTACTTC. Encoded protein: CASWGQGPYEQYF.

This clone was counted only a few times. The chain employs TRBV7-2 and TRBJ2-7; TRBD2 matches at 12 bases. Germline V gene sequence: CDR1 SGHTA, CDR2 FQGNSA. Trimming took 4 bases from V and 6 from J; bases not matched to a gene: 4. The CDR3 consists of 14 residues. This CDR3 is CASSSTSGSREQYF. CDR3 coding DNA: TGTGCCAGCAGCTCGACTAGCGGGAGTCGCGAGCAGTACTTC.

The chain recombines TRBV7-2 with TRBJ2-7, with 7 bases that match TRBD1. The CDR3 extends over 14 amino acids. V shed 4 bases and J 2 bases; nucleotides not matched to a gene: 5. Germline CDR1 and CDR2: SGHTA and FQGNSA. The CDR3 spells CASSSRTGAYEQYF. CDR3 coding DNA: TGTGCCAGCAGCTCCCGGACAGGAGCCTACGAGCAGTACTTC.

In this sample, this clone turned up many times. V is TRBV2 and J is TRBJ2-7; 13 bases are a match to TRBD2. The V gene's germline CDR1 is SNHLY and CDR2 FYNNEI. The CDR3 has 14 amino acids. The junction had 8 bases not matched to a gene; V was cut back by 6 bases and J by 9 bases. CDR3: CASSGLAGEQGQYF. CDR3 DNA: TGTGCCAGCAGCGGACTAGCGGGAGAACAAGGGCAGTACTTC.

V usage is TRBV2 and J usage is TRBJ1-4, with 7 bases fitting TRBD1. Germline-derived CDR1 and CDR2 are SNHLY and FYNNEI. This CDR3 contains 15 residues. The junction had 10 bases not matched to a gene; V was cut back by 5 bases and J by 7 bases. This chain's CDR3 is CASSSKGGGIEKLFF. The CDR3 DNA is TGTGCCAGCAGTTCAAAAGGAGGGGGCATTGAAAAACTGTTTTTT.

A few counts support this clone. The gene calls are TRBV5-1 and TRBJ2-1; weak D call: TRBD2 (6 bases). The CDR3 is 14 amino acids. Between the trimmed V and J ends, which lost 4 bases and 6 bases, there was a span of 14 bases. Germline assignment: CDR1 SGHRS and CDR2 YFSETQ. CDR3 sequence (DNA): TGCGCCAGCAGCCCGGGAGTGGCGGCCAATGAGCAGTTCTTC. This encodes CASSPGVAANEQFF.

V usage is TRBV5-4 and J usage is TRBJ2-3; 9 bases agree with TRBD2. The CDR3 loop spans 14 amino acids. Germline-derived CDR1 and CDR2 are SGHNT and YYREEE (reference sequence). V dropped 1 base and J dropped 5; count of bases not matched to a gene: 2. The CDR3 sequence: CASSLTSGLDTQYF. For the CDR3, the DNA is TGTGCCAGCAGCTTGACTAGCGGGTTAGATACGCAGTATTTT.

The chain recombines TRBV19 with TRBJ1-2; D is undetermined. The CDR3 sequence is 15 residues long. Germline lookup yields CDR1 LNHDA and CDR2 SQIVND (reference sequence). Trimming shortened V by 2 bases and J by 4 bases, and 14 bases separated the two germline ends. The CDR3 sequence is CASSISAVEVYGYTF. For the CDR3, the DNA is TGTGCCAGTAGTATAAGTGCCGTGGAGGTCTATGGCTACACCTTC.

The chain employs TRBV7-2 and TRBJ2-1, with 7 bases matching TRBD2. Germline values: CDR1 SGHTA, CDR2 FQGNSA. Unmatched junction bases numbered 8, after V lost 5 bases and J lost 7 bases. The CDR3 totals 14 residues. This chain's CDR3 is CASSPTSARNEQFF. Written as DNA, the CDR3 is TGTGCCAGCAGCCCTACTAGCGCTCGTAATGAGCAGTTCTTC.

V is TRBV10-3 and J is TRBJ2-2; D perhaps matches TRBD1 (6 bases). V lost 8 bases to trimming and J lost 2 bases, with 18 bases between them. Germline V gene lookup returns CDR1 ENHRY and CDR2 SYGVKD. The CDR3 is 16 residues long. The CDR3 bases are TGTGCCATCCGAGAGGACAGACATATCAACACCGGGGAGCTGTTTTTT. As protein: CAIREDRHINTGELFF.

A note on this clone: Different DNA sequences within this sample yield the same CDR3. The chain couples TRBV2 to TRBJ2-5, with D possibly TRBD2 on 5 matching bases. Trimming shortened V by 3 bases and J by 2 bases, and 7 bases separated the two germline ends. The CDR3 runs 13 residues. Germline assignment: CDR1 SNHLY and CDR2 FYNNEI. CDR3 residues: CASSDDYQETQYF. The CDR3 DNA is TGTGCCAGCAGTGATGACTATCAAGAGACCCAGTACTTC.